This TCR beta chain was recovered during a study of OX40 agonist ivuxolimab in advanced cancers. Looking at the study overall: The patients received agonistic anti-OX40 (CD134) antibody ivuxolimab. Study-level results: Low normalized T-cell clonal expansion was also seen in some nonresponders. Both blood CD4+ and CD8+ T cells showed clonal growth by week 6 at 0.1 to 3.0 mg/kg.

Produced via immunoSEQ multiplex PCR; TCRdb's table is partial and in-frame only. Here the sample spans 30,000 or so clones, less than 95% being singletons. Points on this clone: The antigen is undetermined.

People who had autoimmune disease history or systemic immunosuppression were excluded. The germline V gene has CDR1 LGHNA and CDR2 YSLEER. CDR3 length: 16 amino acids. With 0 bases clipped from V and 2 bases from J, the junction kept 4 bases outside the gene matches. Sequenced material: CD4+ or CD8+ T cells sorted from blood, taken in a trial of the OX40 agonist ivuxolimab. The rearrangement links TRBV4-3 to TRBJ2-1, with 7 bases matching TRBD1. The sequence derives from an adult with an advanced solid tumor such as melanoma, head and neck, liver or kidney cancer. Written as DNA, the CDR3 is TGCGCCAGCAGCCAAGATGGGCAGGGGGCCTACAATGAGCAGTTCTTC. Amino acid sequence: CASSQDGQGAYNEQFF.